These T cell receptor beta chains were read from a single sample in a study of blood T cell repertoires in COVID-19. Measured with immunoSEQ multiplex PCR; TCRdb has only the in-frame clones, and not every one. The sample lists 250,000 to 300,000 clones; roughly nine tenths were seen once. The material sequenced was peripheral blood. These receptors came from a young woman with COVID-19, enrolled during active disease. The CDR3 runs from the conserved cysteine through the conserved F or W. The D gene is left open where the match is weak.

J gene | CDR3 length | D gene | V gene | CDR3 protein | CDR3 DNA
TRBJ1-5 | 13 | - | TRBV7-9 | CASSRGGAEPQHF | TGTGCCAGCAGCCGAGGGGGGGCGGAGCCCCAGCATTTT
TRBJ2-3 | 17 | TRBD2 | TRBV5-4 | CASSLMGGGASTDTQYF | TGTGCCAGCAGCTTAATGGGCGGGGGGGCTAGCACAGATACGCAGTATTTT
TRBJ1-6 | 16 | TRBD1 | TRBV14 | CASSQNPGQRFSTLYF | TGTGCCAGCAGCCAAAATCCGGGACAGCGGTTCTCGACCCTGTACTTT
TRBJ1-2 | 14 | TRBD1 | TRBV6-5 | CASSFIGTAYGYTF | TGTGCCAGCAGTTTTATTGGGACAGCCTATGGCTACACCTTC
TRBJ2-3 | 14 | - | TRBV6-5 | CASSTVSLVDTQYF | TGTGCCAGCAGTACCGTTAGTCTTGTAGATACGCAGTATTTT
TRBJ2-1 | 14 | - | TRBV2 | CASMGWGVYNEQFF | TGTGCCAGCATGGGGTGGGGGGTCTACAATGAGCAGTTCTTC
TRBJ2-5 | 15 | - | TRBV18 | CASSPGAPLVETQYF | TGTGCCAGCTCACCCGGAGCCCCCCTCGTGGAGACCCAGTACTTC
TRBJ1-2 | 13 | TRBD1 | TRBV29-1 | CSVGGAGGYGYTF | TGCAGCGTTGGTGGGGCAGGGGGCTATGGCTACACCTTC
TRBJ1-2 | 15 | - | TRBV7-6 | CASSWGREPNYGYTF | TGTGCCAGCAGCTGGGGCAGGGAACCTAACTATGGCTACACCTTC
TRBJ2-7 | 14 | - | TRBV7-2 | CASSSGFLLDEQYF | TGTGCCAGCAGTTCAGGATTCCTTTTGGACGAGCAGTACTTC
TRBJ1-6 | 14 | - | TRBV19 | CASSQGSYNSPLHF | TGTGCCAGTTCACAGGGATCCTATAATTCACCCCTCCACTTT
TRBJ2-7 | 14 | TRBD2 | TRBV27 | CASSLTGGDYEQYF | TGTGCCAGCAGTCTTACTGGGGGGGACTACGAGCAGTACTTC
TRBJ1-5 | 14 | - | TRBV28 | CASSIVYSNQPQHF | TGTGCCAGCAGTATTGTCTATAGCAATCAGCCCCAGCATTTT
TRBJ1-2 | 14 | - | TRBV6-5 | CASVQWTANYGYTF | TGTGCCAGCGTTCAGTGGACAGCTAACTATGGCTACACCTTC
TRBJ2-5 | 15 | TRBD2 | TRBV5-6 | CASSLLAGGRETQYF | TGTGCCAGCAGCTTGCTGGCGGGGGGGAGGGAGACCCAGTACTTC
TRBJ2-6 | 15 | - | TRBV19 | CASGHGPSGANVLTF | TGTGCCAGTGGACATGGGCCTTCTGGGGCCAACGTCCTGACTTTC